Listed below are T cell receptor beta chains from one sample, sequenced in a study of blood T cell repertoires in COVID-19. The data were produced by immunoSEQ multiplex PCR, yet TCRdb's version contains in-frame clones alone and is incomplete. In the table there are 150,000 to 200,000 clones, approximately 86% of which are singletons. Sequenced sample: peripheral blood. These receptors were taken from a man aged 18 to 35 with acute or convalescent COVID-19. CDR3s include the opening cysteine and the closing phenylalanine or tryptophan. Each record gives: V gene, D gene, clone size, J gene, CDR3 DNA, CDR3 protein. D genes are given only for firm matches. The size field is filled for only some rows; it gives once, few, many or a size class.

TRBV12-5,TRBD1,few,TRBJ1-2,TGTGCTAGTGGTTTGCGGACAGGCTCCTATGGCTACACCTTC,CASGLRTGSYGYTF
TRBV28,TRBD2,-,TRBJ2-3,TGTGCCAGCAGTCTCCTAGCCGGGACTAGCGGGGGGGCCCCAGATACGCAGTATTTT,CASSLLAGTSGGAPDTQYF
TRBV9,-,-,TRBJ2-7,TGTGCCAGCAGCGTAGCGGGAGTGGGGGAGCAGTACTTC,CASSVAGVGEQYF
TRBV9,TRBD1,-,TRBJ2-5,TGTGCCAGCAGCGTGTCCGGGACAGGAAAAGAGACCCAGTACTTC,CASSVSGTGKETQYF
TRBV30,-,once,TRBJ2-5,TGTGCCTGGGGTCAGGGGATCCAAGAGACCCAGTACTTC,CAWGQGIQETQYF
TRBV6-5,TRBD1,-,TRBJ1-2,TGTGCCAGCAGTAAGACAGGGACCTATGGCTACACCTTC,CASSKTGTYGYTF
TRBV6-5,-,-,TRBJ1-1,TGTGCCAGCAGTTACGGCGGCAGGGGCTCATCCACTGAAGCTTTCTTT,CASSYGGRGSSTEAFF
TRBV18,-,few,TRBJ1-1,TGTGCCAGCTCACCACACCGCGCCGGGAAGGGTGAAGCTTTCTTT,CASSPHRAGKGEAFF
TRBV6-4,TRBD2,-,TRBJ2-3,TGTGCCAGCAGTCCCGAAGCGGGGGGGCCCCTAGATACGCAGTATTTT,CASSPEAGGPLDTQYF
TRBV19,-,-,TRBJ1-4,TGTGCCAGTAGCTCAGACAGGATTTCTAATGAAAAACTGTTTTTT,CASSSDRISNEKLFF
TRBV7-2,-,-,TRBJ1-5,TGTGCCAGCAGCTTAGCAACGGTTAGCAATCAGCCCCAGCATTTT,CASSLATVSNQPQHF
TRBV30,-,-,TRBJ1-1,TGTGCCTGGAGTGACGTGGGGCTGTCGAATCGAGGCACTGAAGCTTTCTTT,CAWSDVGLSNRGTEAFF
TRBV19,TRBD1,-,TRBJ1-1,TGTGCCAGTAGTAAGGACAGGGTGAACACTGAAGCTTTCTTT,CASSKDRVNTEAFF
TRBV14,TRBD1,-,TRBJ2-1,TGTGCCAGCAGCCAGGACAGGGTGTGGGGCAATGAGCAGTTCTTC,CASSQDRVWGNEQFF
TRBV11-2,TRBD1,-,TRBJ1-5,TGTGCCAGCAGCTTAGGGACAGGGGGGAATCAGCCCCAGCATTTT,CASSLGTGGNQPQHF
TRBV4-1,TRBD2,-,TRBJ2-3,TGCGCCAGCAGCCAAGATAGTCAGGGGCTAGCGGGGGGCAGAAATACGCAGTATTTT,CASSQDSQGLAGGRNTQYF